This TCR beta chain was observed in a study of Ad26.COV2.S vaccination and SARS-CoV-2 variants. The study, taken as a whole, reports: Reportedly, spike-specific CD8+ and CD4+ T cell responses achieved substantial breadth once vaccination had taken place. Responses of T cells in total may have been underestimated by the TCR breadth and depth analyses. Non-spike TCR breadth did not differ much between vaccine and placebo recipients.

The sample's treatment: over 15 received Ad26.COV2.S at low or high dose, single or two shots; about 5 received placebo; per-sample allocation not given. Day 63 after the first vaccine or placebo injection was the time point for sampling. At a Boston site, the person donating was an adult of 18-55 years. TCRdb's table, derived via immunoSEQ multiplex PCR, lists solely in-frame clones and lacks some. The data contain a few hundred thousand clones, roughly 88% of them singletons. Comment on this clone: Antigen unknown.

This receptor was taken from a person aged 18-65 years who received the Ad26.COV2.S COVID-19 vaccine or a placebo. The starting material was peripheral blood, obtained in a trial of Ad26.COV2.S vaccine versus placebo.

DNA of the CDR3: TGTGCCAGCAGTCGCGTCCTCCTAGCGGGAGGGCGACTAGCCAAAAACATTCAGTACTTC. It is translated as CASSRVLLAGGRLAKNIQYF. The genes are TRBV6-6 and TRBJ2-4, with TRBD2 matching 12 bases. CDR1 is MNHNY, CDR2 SVGAGI, per germline (reference sequence). Trimming took 5 bases from V and 0 from J; bases not matched to a gene: 14. The CDR3 spans 20 residues.